Below, 11 T cell receptor beta chains from the same sample are listed, as sequenced in a study of blood T cell repertoires in COVID-19. TCRdb keeps only in-frame clones here, not all; method: immunoSEQ multiplex PCR. This table has some 250,000 clones, around 89% appearing once. Sequenced: peripheral blood. The receptors were sampled from a woman aged 40 to 55 who had recovered from COVID-19.

The CDR3 protein is CASSFWTGYPYEQYF. The CDR3 DNA follows: TGTGCCAGCAGTTTCTGGACAGGATATCCCTACGAGCAGTACTTC. The gene calls are TRBV27 and TRBJ2-7, with 7 bases aligning to TRBD1. The CDR3 has 15 amino acids. The ends lost 3 bases at V and 2 bases at J; junction bases unmatched: 7. CDR1 MNHEY and CDR2 SMNVEV come from the germline V gene (reference sequence).

The chain couples TRBV19 to TRBJ2-5; 12 bases agree with TRBD2. V dropped 3 bases and J dropped 6; count of bases not matched to a gene: 11. Germline V gives CDR1 LNHDA, CDR2 SQIVND (reference sequence). The CDR3 is made up of 17 amino acids. The CDR3 reads CASSILPTSGSGQTQYF. DNA of the CDR3: TGTGCCAGTAGTATTCTCCCGACTAGCGGGAGTGGTCAGACCCAGTACTTC. Based on the CDR3 plus reference TRBV19 and TRBJ2-5, the full variable domain is DGGITQSPKYLFRKEGQNVTLSCEQNLNHDAMYWYRQDPGQGLRLIYYSQIVNDFQKGDIAEGYSVSREKKESFPLTVTSAQKNPTAFYLCASSILPTSGSGQTQYFGPGTRLLVL.

The chain links TRBV6-5 to TRBJ2-2; TRBD2 matches at 11 bases. CDR1 is MNHEY and CDR2 is SVGAGI in the germline V gene. The trim removed 6 bases at V and 6 bases at J, leaving 3 bases unmatched. The CDR3 has 14 residues. The CDR3 protein is CASSIAGGAGELFF. The CDR3 nucleotides read TGTGCCAGCAGCATAGCGGGAGGGGCCGGGGAGCTGTTTTTT.

The V and J genes are TRBV28 and TRBJ2-1; a weak D match, TRBD2 (6 bases). The CDR3 loop spans 16 amino acids. CDR1 is MDHEN, CDR2 SYDVKM, per germline. V gave up 8 bases and J gave up 2 bases, with 19 bases separating them. The CDR3 bases are TGTGCCAGCCAACCCCCGGGGGATCCCCCCTACAATGAGCAGTTCTTC. It is translated as CASQPPGDPPYNEQFF.

This clone was observed a single time. The chain is built from TRBV7-2 and TRBJ2-3; 9 bases line up with TRBD1. The CDR3 sequence is 16 residues long. Trimming cost V 3 bases and J 1 base; bases outside gene matches: 5. The germline gives CDR1 SGHTA, CDR2 FQGNSA. This CDR3 reads CASSFTGGVGTDTQYF. In DNA form, the CDR3 reads TGTGCCAGCAGCTTTACAGGGGGCGTCGGCACAGATACGCAGTATTTT.

V gene TRBV11-3 combines with J gene TRBJ2-1; 11 nucleotides align to TRBD2. The V and J ends lost 4 bases and 0 bases, in that order; junction bases with no gene match: 14. The CDR3 runs 20 residues. The V gene's germline CDR1 is SGHNT and CDR2 YENEEA. The CDR3 is CASSWGLAGGLTSSYNEQFF. The CDR3 DNA sequence: TGTGCCAGCAGCTGGGGTCTAGCGGGAGGCCTAACAAGCTCCTACAATGAGCAGTTCTTC. Based on the CDR3 plus reference TRBV11-3 and TRBJ2-1, the full variable domain is EAGVVQSPRYKIIEKKQPVAFWCNPISGHNTLYWYLQNLGQGPELLIRYENEEAVDDSQLPKDRFSAERLKGVDSTLKIQPAELGDSAVYLCASSWGLAGGLTSSYNEQFFGPGTRLTVL.

The chain employs TRBV4-3 and TRBJ1-2; D may be TRBD1 (6 bases). The CDR3 has 15 residues. In germline, CDR1 is LGHNA, CDR2 YSLEER. With 1 base removed from V and 5 bases from J, the gap between germline ends came to 14 bases. Here the CDR3 DNA reads TGCGCCAGCAGCCAAGGGGCGGACAGTCGTTATGGCTACACCTTC. It specifies CASSQGADSRYGYTF.

The rearrangement uses TRBV10-3 and TRBJ2-2, with D possibly matching TRBD2 (6 bases). The CDR3 contains 14 residues. Per germline, CDR1 ENHRY and CDR2 SYGVKD. Deletions cut 6 bases from V and 1 base from J, with 9 bases between. The CDR3 spells CAIRPGGNTGELFF. The DNA for the CDR3 is TGTGCCATCAGGCCCGGGGGGAACACCGGGGAGCTGTTTTTT.

The chain combines TRBV18 with TRBJ1-1, with 7 bases aligning to TRBD1. CDR1 and CDR2 from the germline V gene are KGHSH and LQKENI. The junction had 8 bases not matched to a gene; V was cut back by 5 bases and J by 2 bases. There are 15 residues in the CDR3. CDR3 residues: CASSEQTGINTEAFF. As DNA, the CDR3 is TGTGCCAGCTCAGAACAGACAGGGATCAACACTGAAGCTTTCTTT.

The V call is TRBV2, the J call TRBJ2-1; TRBD2 agrees at 10 bases. V shed 8 bases and J 7 bases; nucleotides not matched to a gene: 8. Germline V CDR1 and CDR2: SNHLY, FYNNEI. This CDR3 contains 14 residues. The CDR3 DNA follows: TGTGCCAGCGGGGCTAGCGGGAGTGTAAATGAGCAGTTCTTC. Amino acid sequence: CASGASGSVNEQFF.

V is TRBV10-3 and J is TRBJ2-1, with 10 nucleotides matching TRBD2. The CDR3 runs to 14 residues. Germline lookup yields CDR1 ENHRY and CDR2 SYGVKD. J was trimmed by 10 bases and V by 6 bases; bases with no gene match: 9. This chain's CDR3 is CAIRGERSGREQFF. The CDR3 DNA reads as TGTGCCATCAGGGGGGAGCGTAGCGGGAGGGAGCAGTTCTTC.